The T cell receptor (beta chain) under discussion was sequenced for a study of CD8+ T cells in alopecia areata. Investigators isolated RNA and reverse transcribed it into cDNA to act as the sequencing template. Assay: immunoSEQ multiplex PCR; the TCRdb copy retains only in-frame clones and omits some. There are approximately 150,000 clones in the sample; approximately 56% occur only once, and just over 35% lies in the top ten. The count of this clone is one. Input material: CD8+ T cells sorted from blood. The receptor was derived from a human donor in good health.

CDR3 residues: CASSGGVEQYF. CDR3 DNA: TGTGCCAGCAGTGGAGGGGTCGAGCAGTACTTC. This chain joins TRBV25-1 and TRBJ2-7; D may match TRBD1 or TRBD2 (5 bases each). The CDR3 consists of 11 residues. The germline CDR1 and CDR2 sequences are MGHDK and SYGVNS. Trimming removed 4 bases from V and 6 bases from J, with 7 bases in between.